One sample yielded the 29 T cell receptor beta chains listed below, sequenced in a study of blood T cell repertoires in COVID-19 (dated by TCRdb to the early 2020s). The library was built by means of the immunoSEQ multiplex PCR assay. As stored in TCRdb, this immuneACCESS dataset retains in-frame rearrangements with V and J assigned. A fraction of the clones does not appear; measured against another copy, unresolved V genes explain less than half of the discrepancy, and the remainder lacks a known reason. The sample table contains about 220,000 clones; only one count was recorded for 83% of them. 3% to 4.5% of the sample goes to the ten largest clones. Input material: PBMCs or T cells enriched from blood (not recorded which). These receptors came from a woman aged 35 to 49 who had been exposed to COVID-19.

The chain joins TRBV6-5 to TRBJ1-2; D unclear. This CDR3 contains 14 residues. Trimming removed 6 bases at V and 4 bases at J, with 15 bases between. The germline gives CDR1 MNHEY, CDR2 SVGAGI. Here the CDR3 DNA reads TGTGCCAGCAGCGGATCCGGGATCCGCTATGGCTACACCTTC. As protein: CASSGSGIRYGYTF.

This clone was detected only a few times. The rearrangement uses TRBV7-9 and TRBJ1-4; TRBD1 matches 7 bases. The CDR3 loop spans 14 amino acids. Unmatched junction bases numbered 4, after V lost 5 bases and J lost 4 bases. Germline CDR1 reads SEHNR; CDR2 reads FQNEAQ (reference sequence). The CDR3 DNA reads as TGTGCCAGCAGCATCCGGGACAGTAATGAAAAACTGTTTTTT. Protein product: CASSIRDSNEKLFF.

The chain employs TRBV11-2 and TRBJ2-1; D possibly corresponds to TRBD1 (6 bases). The CDR3 loop spans 15 amino acids. CDR1 SGHAT and CDR2 FQNNGV come from the germline V gene. Trimming took off 1 base at V and 3 bases at J, with 10 bases between the two ends. CDR3 nucleotides: TGTGCCAGCAGCTTAGGTGGGGGCCTCTACAATGAGCAGTTCTTC. Encoded protein: CASSLGGGLYNEQFF. The whole variable domain, remainder taken from reference TRBV11-2 and TRBJ2-1, is EAGVAQSPRYKIIEKRQSVAFWCNPISGHATLYWYQQILGQGPKLLIQFQNNGVVDDSQLPKDRFSAERLKGVDSTLKIQPAKLEDSAVYLCASSLGGGLYNEQFFGPGTRLTVL.

The chain is built from TRBV28 and TRBJ1-1, with D perhaps TRBD1 (5 bases). Per germline, CDR1 MDHEN and CDR2 SYDVKM. V lost 4 bases to trimming and J lost 3 bases, with 21 bases between them. The CDR3 runs to 17 residues. CDR3 sequence: CASSSPRGPPLDTEAFF. The CDR3 DNA is TGTGCCAGCAGTTCCCCGCGGGGACCCCCCTTGGACACTGAAGCTTTCTTT. The variable domain in full, completed from reference TRBV28 and TRBJ1-1, reads DVKVTQSSRYLVKRTGEKVFLECVQDMDHENMFWYRQDPGLGLRLIYFSYDVKMKEKGDIPEGYSVSREKKERFSLILESASTNQTSMYLCASSSPRGPPLDTEAFFGQGTRLTVV.

This chain links TRBV28 with TRBJ1-2; 7 positions match TRBD1. The junction had 11 bases not matched to a gene; V was cut back by 4 bases and J by 0 bases. The CDR3 extends over 17 amino acids. CDR1 is MDHEN and CDR2 is SYDVKM in the germline V gene. The CDR3: CASSSPAGTAPNYGYTF. In DNA form, the CDR3 reads TGTGCCAGCAGTTCGCCAGCCGGGACAGCCCCTAACTATGGCTACACCTTC.

This clone was counted only a few times. The chain recombines TRBV19 with TRBJ2-3; TRBD1 agrees at 9 bases. The CDR3 is 17 residues long. Germline CDR1 is LNHDA and CDR2 is SQIVND (reference sequence). V trimming: 7 bases; J trimming: 4 bases; junction bases outside the gene matches: 15. CDR3: CASTLIGGQGRSDTQYF. The DNA for the CDR3 is TGTGCCAGTACCCTAATTGGCGGACAGGGGCGGTCAGATACGCAGTATTTT.

This sequence joins TRBV6-2 or TRBV6-3 and TRBJ1-4; TRBD1 agrees at 10 bases. Germline-derived CDR1 and CDR2 are MNHEY and SVGEGT. Trimming cost V 5 bases and J 8 bases; bases outside gene matches: 5. The CDR3 is made up of 14 amino acids. DNA for the CDR3: TGTGCCAGCAGTCGACAGGGGGCGAAGGAAAAACTGTTTTTT. Its translation: CASSRQGAKEKLFF.

This sequence joins TRBV6-6 and TRBJ1-6, with unresolved D. V shed 6 bases and J shed 8 bases, with 11 bases lying between them. CDR3 length: 13 residues. CDR1 is MNHNY, CDR2 SVGAGI, per germline (reference sequence). In DNA, the CDR3 is TGTGCCAGCAGGCTGGAGAGGGATTCACCCCTCCACTTT. It yields the protein CASRLERDSPLHF.

The CDR3, as DNA: TGTGCCAGCAAACCCCAGGAGGCTAACTATGGCTACACCTTC. It yields the protein CASKPQEANYGYTF. V is TRBV7-2 and J is TRBJ1-2, with D unclear. Trimming left V 7 bases short and J 0 bases short, with 12 bases between. Germline CDR1 SGHTA, CDR2 FQGNSA. The CDR3 has 14 amino acids.

The chain links TRBV27 to TRBJ2-7; TRBD1 agrees at 8 bases. From germline, CDR1 is MNHEY and CDR2 SMNVEV (reference sequence). This CDR3 comprises 13 residues. The V segment lost 4 bases and the J segment 7 bases; nucleotides outside the gene matches: 6. In DNA, the CDR3 is TGTGCCAGCAGTTCGGACAGGGCCTGGGAGCAGTACTTC. Its protein product is CASSSDRAWEQYF.

This clone came up once. This chain connects TRBV3-1 (or the pseudogene TRBV3-2) to TRBJ2-3, with TRBD2 identical over 8 bases. V dropped 1 base and J dropped 2; count of bases not matched to a gene: 5. This CDR3 has 16 residues. Germline loops: CDR1 LGHDT, CDR2 YNNKEL (reference sequence). The CDR3 DNA reads as TGTGCCAGCAGCCAAGTTGGGACTAGAGCCACAGATACGCAGTATTTT. It specifies CASSQVGTRATDTQYF.

V and J are TRBV7-2 and TRBJ2-3; tentatively, D is TRBD1 (5 bases). Germline V lookup: CDR1 SGHTA, CDR2 FQGNSA. This CDR3 is 15 amino acids long. Deletions cut 8 bases from V and 0 bases from J, with 15 bases between. The CDR3 nucleotides are TGTGCCAGCTTACCAAGCAGGGTTAGCACAGATACGCAGTATTTT. Protein sequence: CASLPSRVSTDTQYF.

The chain has TRBV2 and TRBJ1-2, with D possibly being TRBD1 (6 bases). CDR1 is SNHLY and CDR2 is FYNNEI in the germline V gene. The CDR3 totals 16 residues. Trimming took 6 bases from V and 0 from J, leaving 17 bases between them. The DNA for the CDR3 is TGTGCCAGCAGAGAGAATACAGGGTATCCTAACTATGGCTACACCTTC. This gives the protein CASRENTGYPNYGYTF. The full variable domain, in which reference TRBV2 and TRBJ1-2 provide the parts outside the CDR3, is EPEVTQTPSHQVTQMGQEVILRCVPISNHLYFYWYRQILGQKVEFLVSFYNNEISEKSEIFDDQFSVERPDGSNFTLKIRSTKLEDSAMYFCASRENTGYPNYGYTFGSGTRLTVV.

The genes are TRBV5-5 and TRBJ1-2; TRBD1 agrees at 9 bases. The junction had 13 bases not matched to a gene; V was cut back by 5 bases and J by 8 bases. The CDR3 has 15 amino acids. Germline assignment: CDR1 SGHKS and CDR2 YYEKEE (reference sequence). CDR3 residues: CASRSPTRDREGYTF. The DNA for the CDR3 is TGTGCCAGCAGGTCACCTACCCGGGACAGGGAGGGCTACACCTTC. The full variable domain, its missing parts supplied by reference TRBV5-5 and TRBJ1-2, is DAGVTQSPTHLIKTRGQQVTLRCSPISGHKSVSWYQQVLGQGPQFIFQYYEKEERGRGNFPDRFSARQFPNYSSELNVNALLLGDSALYLCASRSPTRDREGYTFGSGTRLTVV.

The CDR3: CASRGLAGARSYNEQFF. CDR3 nucleotides: TGTGCCAGCAGGGGGCTAGCGGGGGCCCGCTCCTACAATGAGCAGTTCTTC. The chain couples TRBV6-4 to TRBJ2-1, with 10 nucleotides matching TRBD2. Germline V gene lookup returns CDR1 MRHNA and CDR2 SNTAGT. This CDR3 region has 17 residues. J was trimmed by 0 bases and V by 6 bases; bases with no gene match: 8.

This rearrangement joins TRBV7-9 to TRBJ1-4; 10 bases are a match to TRBD1. This CDR3 spans 18 amino acids. V lost 0 bases, J lost 1 base, and 5 bases stayed unmatched. In germline, CDR1 is SEHNR, CDR2 FQNEAQ (reference sequence). CDR3 coding DNA: TGTGCCAGCAGCTTAGCCCGGGGACAGGGGAGAACTAATGAAAAACTGTTTTTT. This encodes CASSLARGQGRTNEKLFF.

Notes on this clone: The sample has other DNA sequences that encode this CDR3 too. This sequence joins TRBV18 and TRBJ1-1; unclear D gene. The CDR3 totals 13 residues. In germline, CDR1 is KGHSH, CDR2 LQKENI. V was clipped by 3 bases and J by 1 base, with 6 bases between them. CDR3 in amino acids: CASSPDSNTEAFF. The CDR3 DNA reads as TGTGCCAGCTCACCTGACTCGAACACTGAAGCTTTCTTT.

V is TRBV3-1 (or the pseudogene TRBV3-2) and J is TRBJ2-5; 9 positions agree with TRBD2. V shed 6 bases, J shed 5 bases, and the junction held 10 bases outside the gene matches. Germline-derived CDR1 and CDR2 are LGHDT and YNNKEL (reference sequence). This CDR3 comprises 15 residues. CDR3 amino acids: CASREQSGGWETQYF. DNA for the CDR3: TGTGCCAGCAGGGAGCAAAGCGGGGGGTGGGAGACCCAGTACTTC.

The chain carries TRBV7-2 and TRBJ1-6; 8 bases are a match to TRBD1. Germline CDR1 and CDR2: SGHTA and FQGNSA. V was pared by 5 bases and J by 8 bases, with 5 bases of the junction left unmatched. This CDR3 region has 14 residues. CDR3 region: CASSQGQGHSPLHF. CDR3 nucleotides: TGTGCCAGCAGCCAAGGACAGGGTCATTCACCCCTCCACTTT.

This chain links TRBV19 with TRBJ1-1; D is uncertain. The germline gives CDR1 LNHDA, CDR2 SQIVND (reference sequence). The CDR3 sequence is 13 residues long. V was pared by 6 bases and J by 0 bases, with 8 bases between. Here the CDR3 reads CASSFNMNTEAFF. In nucleotides, the CDR3 is TGTGCCAGTAGCTTCAACATGAACACTGAAGCTTTCTTT.

A few counts support this clone. This chain joins TRBV7-2 and TRBJ2-7, with TRBD1 identical over 10 bases. V lost 1 base to trimming and J lost 1 base; unmatched junction nucleotides: 7. This CDR3 is built from 17 residues. CDR1 and CDR2 (germline): SGHTA, FQGNSA. DNA of the CDR3: TGTGCCAGCAGCTTAGTATCCGGGACAGGGGTATCCTACGAGCAGTACTTC. Its translation is CASSLVSGTGVSYEQYF.

Only one count was recorded for this clone. The chain employs TRBV5-1 and TRBJ2-6; D gene uncertain. The CDR3 is 15 residues long. The ends were cut back, 4 bases at V and 1 base at J, with 9 bases in the middle. Germline loops: CDR1 SGHRS, CDR2 YFSETQ. The CDR3, as DNA: TGCGCCAGCAGCCTTCCAGAATCTGGGGCCAACGTCCTGACTTTC. The encoded protein is CASSLPESGANVLTF.

This rearrangement joins TRBV7-8 to TRBJ1-1; no clear D. The V end was cut by 1 base, the J end by 4 bases, with 13 bases between. CDR1 and CDR2 from the germline V gene are SGHVS and FQNEAQ. The CDR3 is 15 amino acids. CDR3 in amino acids: CASSLEALSGTEAFF. DNA of the CDR3: TGTGCCAGCAGCTTAGAGGCGCTGTCGGGCACTGAAGCTTTCTTT.

The chain recombines TRBV28 with TRBJ1-2; TRBD1 is a possible D gene (5 bases). This CDR3 contains 13 residues. Germline CDR1 and CDR2: MDHEN and SYDVKM. Trimming left V 5 bases short and J 8 bases short, with 15 bases between. The DNA of the CDR3 is TGTGCCAGCAGTCCACGGACACTGGAGGGCTACACCTTC. Residues: CASSPRTLEGYTF.

The rearrangement joins TRBV2 to TRBJ1-5; D may be TRBD1 (6 bases). Germline assignment: CDR1 SNHLY and CDR2 FYNNEI. CDR3 size: 14 residues. V was cut by 8 bases and J by 12 bases, with 23 bases left in between. CDR3 residues: CASLSSGTSDNQHF. The CDR3 coding sequence is TGTGCCAGCCTTTCTTCCGGGACATCCGATAACCAGCATTTT.

This chain joins TRBV4-3 and TRBJ2-1; 9 bases match TRBD2. Trimming removed 4 bases from V and 4 bases from J; junction bases left unmatched: 5. Germline CDR1 is LGHNA and CDR2 is YSLEER. CDR3 length: 15 amino acids. The CDR3 protein is CASSLERGDYNEQFF. CDR3 bases: TGCGCCAGCAGCCTAGAGCGGGGGGATTACAATGAGCAGTTCTTC.

The gene calls are TRBV9 and TRBJ2-5; 11 positions agree with TRBD1. The CDR3 sequence is 18 residues long. V was pared by 0 bases and J by 1 base, with 8 bases of the junction left unmatched. CDR1 is SGDLS and CDR2 is YYNGEE in the germline V gene. The CDR3 nucleotides are TGTGCCAGCAGCGTAGGTCCCGGGACAGGGGGATTCCAAGAGACCCAGTACTTC. Translated: CASSVGPGTGGFQETQYF.

The sample holds a few counts of this clone. V and J are TRBV19 and TRBJ2-3; TRBD2 agrees at 10 bases. CDR1 and CDR2 (germline): LNHDA, SQIVND (reference sequence). The CDR3 spans 18 residues. Trimming took 5 bases from V and 4 from J; bases not matched to a gene: 15. The CDR3 nucleotides read TGTGCCAGTAGTCTTACTCCAGCGGGGGGGCGGTTGGCAGATACGCAGTATTTT. This encodes CASSLTPAGGRLADTQYF.

This clone was observed a handful of times. The chain couples TRBV3-1 (or the pseudogene TRBV3-2) to TRBJ1-5; TRBD1 matches 9 bases. V shed 1 base and J 7 bases; nucleotides not matched to a gene: 2. The germline gives CDR1 LGHDT, CDR2 YNNKEL (reference sequence). The CDR3 spans 14 residues. This CDR3 is CASSQGTGDQPQHF. The CDR3 DNA follows: TGTGCCAGCAGCCAAGGGACAGGGGACCAGCCCCAGCATTTT.